A selection of T cell receptor beta chains follows, all from one sample in a study of cytomegalovirus exposure and HLA in healthy donors. TCRdb's table, derived via immunoSEQ multiplex PCR, lists solely in-frame clones and lacks some. Here the sample spans under 250,000 clones, about 81% being singletons. Input material: PBMCs. These receptors all stem from a woman aged 25-40 years in good health and CMV-seronegative. Both conserved end residues are part of each CDR3. D genes are given only for firm matches. Clone size is not always given. Where it is, it says once, few, many or a class for expanded clones.

DNA: TGTGCCATCAGTTCCGGACAGGGGGGCACCGGCTACACCTTC
CDR3: CAISSGQGGTGYTF
size: .
J: TRBJ1-2
D: TRBD1
V: TRBV10-3

DNA: TGTGCCAGCAGCCCCCAGGTTAACGTGGGAAAACTGTTTTTT
CDR3: CASSPQVNVGKLFF
size: few
J: TRBJ1-4
D: .
V: TRBV9

DNA: TGTGCCAGCAGTTCGACCCTTAGGAGTGATGAGGCCCAGCATTTT
CDR3: CASSSTLRSDEAQHF
size: .
J: TRBJ1-5
D: .
V: TRBV6-5

DNA: TGTGCCAGCAGCGTAAAAACTACAGGGGGCACTGAAGCTTTCTTT
CDR3: CASSVKTTGGTEAFF
size: .
J: TRBJ1-1
D: TRBD1
V: TRBV9

DNA: TGTGCTAGTGGTTTGGTACTGGGGAGGGAGTCCGGGGAGCTGTTTTTT
CDR3: CASGLVLGRESGELFF
size: .
J: TRBJ2-2
D: TRBD2
V: TRBV12-5

DNA: TGTGCCAGCGAAGACAGGGGTAGGCACACTGAAGCTTTCTTT
CDR3: CASEDRGRHTEAFF
size: .
J: TRBJ1-1
D: TRBD1
V: TRBV6-5

DNA: TGTGCCAGCAGCCAGATACTAGCGGCGGGGGCAGATACGCAGTATTTT
CDR3: CASSQILAAGADTQYF
size: .
J: TRBJ2-3
D: TRBD2
V: TRBV4-2

DNA: TGTGCCAGCAGCCGGCGACAGGTCGACGCGAGCTCCTATAATTCACCCCTCCACTTT
CDR3: CASSRRQVDASSYNSPLHF
size: .
J: TRBJ1-6
D: .
V: TRBV7-6

DNA: TGTGCCAGCAGTGACTCGGGGACAGGGCTCAATGAGCAGTTCTTC
CDR3: CASSDSGTGLNEQFF
size: .
J: TRBJ2-1
D: TRBD1
V: TRBV25-1

DNA: TGCGCCAGCACTCCTAGCGGGAGGGCCATGTACGAGCAGTACTTC
CDR3: CASTPSGRAMYEQYF
size: .
J: TRBJ2-7
D: TRBD2
V: TRBV5-1

DNA: TGTGCCAGCAGCCCAGGGACTGGCCTATACACAGATACGCAGTATTTT
CDR3: CASSPGTGLYTDTQYF
size: .
J: TRBJ2-3
D: .
V: TRBV11-3

DNA: TGTGCCAGCAGTTTATTCGGCGGTTTCAATCAGCCCCAGCATTTT
CDR3: CASSLFGGFNQPQHF
size: .
J: TRBJ1-5
D: .
V: TRBV27

DNA: TGTGCCAGCAGCGTAGTACTAACAGGGGGGAAACGCAATGAGCAGTTCTTC
CDR3: CASSVVLTGGKRNEQFF
size: .
J: TRBJ2-1
D: TRBD1
V: TRBV9

DNA: TGTGCCAGCAGTTTATCGGGGGAGGCTGAAAAACTGTTTTTT
CDR3: CASSLSGEAEKLFF
size: .
J: TRBJ1-4
D: .
V: TRBV28

DNA: TGTGCCAGTAGTATAGGGGCACGGCCCCAGCATTTT
CDR3: CASSIGARPQHF
size: .
J: TRBJ1-5
D: .
V: TRBV19

DNA: TGTGCCAGCAGCCTGCCACTTGGTGGCGGGGACGAGCAGTACTTC
CDR3: CASSLPLGGGDEQYF
size: .
J: TRBJ2-7
D: .
V: TRBV5-4

DNA: TGTGCCAGCAGCTTGACTAGCGGGAGAGAGACCCAGTACTTC
CDR3: CASSLTSGRETQYF
size: many
J: TRBJ2-5
D: TRBD2
V: TRBV11-2

DNA: TGTGCCAGCAGCCTGGGACTAGCGGGGCGGGGTGAGCAGTTCTTC
CDR3: CASSLGLAGRGEQFF
size: .
J: TRBJ2-1
D: TRBD2
V: TRBV5-4

DNA: TGTGCCAGCGGGAGCTTTGGGGAGACCCAGTACTTC
CDR3: CASGSFGETQYF
size: .
J: TRBJ2-5
D: .
V: TRBV6-5

DNA: TGTGCCAGTGGTACGGGACAGGCGGCCAAAAACATTCAGTACTTC
CDR3: CASGTGQAAKNIQYF
size: .
J: TRBJ2-4
D: TRBD1
V: TRBV19

DNA: TGTGCCATCAGTGAACCGGGACACCCGAACACTGAAGCTTTCTTT
CDR3: CAISEPGHPNTEAFF
size: .
J: TRBJ1-1
D: .
V: TRBV10-3

DNA: TGCGCCAGCAGCTTACAGGACCAGAATGAGCAGTTCTTC
CDR3: CASSLQDQNEQFF
size: .
J: TRBJ2-1
D: .
V: TRBV5-1

DNA: TGCGCCAGCAGCCAAGACAGACAGAACTATGGCTACACCTTC
CDR3: CASSQDRQNYGYTF
size: .
J: TRBJ1-2
D: .
V: TRBV4-1

DNA: TGTGCCAGCAGTTTAAGGGGCCCAGATACGCAGTATTTT
CDR3: CASSLRGPDTQYF
size: .
J: TRBJ2-3
D: .
V: TRBV28

DNA: TGCAGCGTTGGAAGTGACAGGGGCAATGAAAAACTGTTTTTT
CDR3: CSVGSDRGNEKLFF
size: .
J: TRBJ1-4
D: TRBD1
V: TRBV29-1

DNA: TGTGCCTGGACGACAGGGGCGGCCGTGAACACTGAAGCTTTCTTT
CDR3: CAWTTGAAVNTEAFF
size: .
J: TRBJ1-1
D: TRBD1
V: TRBV30

DNA: TGTGCCAGCAGGGCCGCACTAGCGGGGGCCCACACCGGGGAGCTGTTTTTT
CDR3: CASRAALAGAHTGELFF
size: once
J: TRBJ2-2
D: TRBD2
V: TRBV6-4

DNA: TGTGCCAGCAGTTACTCGGGAGGGGGTGATGGCTACACCTTC
CDR3: CASSYSGGGDGYTF
size: .
J: TRBJ1-2
D: .
V: TRBV6-6

DNA: TGTGCCAGCAGCCACCGGGGCACTGAAGCTTTCTTT
CDR3: CASSHRGTEAFF
size: once
J: TRBJ1-1
D: .
V: TRBV6-5

DNA: TGTGCCAGCAGTTATTTTCGGGGGGCTAATGAGCAGTTCTTC
CDR3: CASSYFRGANEQFF
size: .
J: TRBJ2-1
D: .
V: TRBV6-5

DNA: TGTGCCAGCAGCTCGTTAAGGCGGGGGGCAGGAAACACCATATATTTT
CDR3: CASSSLRRGAGNTIYF
size: .
J: TRBJ1-3
D: .
V: TRBV11-2

DNA: TGTGCCAGCAGCTTAACGCGTGAACACAATGAGCAGTTCTTC
CDR3: CASSLTREHNEQFF
size: .
J: TRBJ2-1
D: .
V: TRBV7-3

DNA: TGTGCCAGCAGTTCACGACTAGCGGGAGGGGGAGATACGCAGTATTTT
CDR3: CASSSRLAGGGDTQYF
size: once
J: TRBJ2-3
D: TRBD2
V: TRBV5-6

DNA: TGTGCCAGCAGTTCCCCAGGGTCCCCGAACACTGAAGCTTTCTTT
CDR3: CASSSPGSPNTEAFF
size: few
J: TRBJ1-1
D: .
V: TRBV28

DNA: TGTGCCAGCAGACCTGACAGGCAGGGGGATGAAAAACTGTTTTTT
CDR3: CASRPDRQGDEKLFF
size: .
J: TRBJ1-4
D: TRBD1
V: TRBV2

DNA: TGTGCCAGCAGCACAGGGGAGAGCAATCAGCCCCAGCATTTT
CDR3: CASSTGESNQPQHF
size: .
J: TRBJ1-5
D: TRBD1
V: TRBV4-2

DNA: TGTGCCAGCTCATTTAGCGGCAATGAGCAGTTCTTC
CDR3: CASSFSGNEQFF
size: .
J: TRBJ2-1
D: .
V: TRBV18

DNA: TGCGCCAGCAGCTTGGCCGTGACTAGCGGGAGCTCCTACAATGAGCAGTTCTTC
CDR3: CASSLAVTSGSSYNEQFF
size: .
J: TRBJ2-1
D: TRBD2
V: TRBV5-1